This T cell receptor (beta chain) was found in a study of identical twins. Each CDR3 protein gets one entry after TCRdb re-called the 5' RACE reads with MiXCR. The sample includes a few hundred thousand distinct CDR3 sequences, around 20% seen only once; the top ten take around 12%. CDR1 and CDR2 (germline): SGHRS, YFSETQ. This CDR3 has 12 amino acids. The V end was cut by 7 bases, the J end by 3 bases, with 11 bases between. Sequencing used naive T cells sorted from blood. This TCR came from a man aged 45 to 65 in good health. V usage is TRBV5-1 and J usage is TRBJ2-7; D unresolved. DNA of the CDR3: TGCGCCAGCCGGATGGACGGCTACGAGCAGTACTTC. Amino acid sequence: CASRMDGYEQYF.